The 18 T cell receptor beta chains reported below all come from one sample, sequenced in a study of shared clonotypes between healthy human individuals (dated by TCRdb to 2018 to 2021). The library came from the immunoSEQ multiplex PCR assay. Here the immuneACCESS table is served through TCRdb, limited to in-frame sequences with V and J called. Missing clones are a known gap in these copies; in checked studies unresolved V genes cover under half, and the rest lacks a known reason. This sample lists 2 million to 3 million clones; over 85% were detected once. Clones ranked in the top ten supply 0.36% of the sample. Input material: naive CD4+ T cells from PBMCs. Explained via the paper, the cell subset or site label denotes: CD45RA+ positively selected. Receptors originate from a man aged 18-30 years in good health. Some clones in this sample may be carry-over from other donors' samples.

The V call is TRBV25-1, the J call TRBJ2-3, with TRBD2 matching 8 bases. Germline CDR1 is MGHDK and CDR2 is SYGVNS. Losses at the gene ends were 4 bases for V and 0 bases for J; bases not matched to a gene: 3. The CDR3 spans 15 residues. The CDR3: CASSGTSRSTDTQYF. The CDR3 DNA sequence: TGTGCCAGCAGTGGGACTAGCCGAAGCACAGATACGCAGTATTTT.

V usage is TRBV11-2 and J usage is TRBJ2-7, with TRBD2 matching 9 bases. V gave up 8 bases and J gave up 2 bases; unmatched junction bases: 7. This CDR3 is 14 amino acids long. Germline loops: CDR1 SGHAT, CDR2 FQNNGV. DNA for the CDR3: TGTGCCAGCCGCGTCAGACTAGCGGCCTACGAGCAGTACTTC. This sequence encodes CASRVRLAAYEQYF.

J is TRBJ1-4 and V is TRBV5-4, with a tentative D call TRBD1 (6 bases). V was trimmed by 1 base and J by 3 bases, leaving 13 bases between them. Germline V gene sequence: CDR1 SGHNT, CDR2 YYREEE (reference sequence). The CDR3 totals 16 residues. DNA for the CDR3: TGTGCCAGCAGCTTGCGACAGGACGCGCCTAATGAAAAACTGTTTTTT. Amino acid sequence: CASSLRQDAPNEKLFF. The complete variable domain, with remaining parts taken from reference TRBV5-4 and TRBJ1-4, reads ETGVTQSPTHLIKTRGQQVTLRCSSQSGHNTVSWYQQALGQGPQFIFQYYREEENGRGNFPPRFSGLQFPNYSSELNVNALELDDSALYLCASSLRQDAPNEKLFFGSGTQLSVL.

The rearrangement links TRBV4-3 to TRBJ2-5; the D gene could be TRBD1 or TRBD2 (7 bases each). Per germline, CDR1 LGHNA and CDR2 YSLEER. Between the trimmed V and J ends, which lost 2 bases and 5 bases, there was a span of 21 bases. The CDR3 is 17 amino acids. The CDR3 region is CASSQQGGAGTLETQYF. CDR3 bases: TGCGCCAGCAGCCAACAGGGGGGGGCCGGCACGCTGGAGACCCAGTACTTC.

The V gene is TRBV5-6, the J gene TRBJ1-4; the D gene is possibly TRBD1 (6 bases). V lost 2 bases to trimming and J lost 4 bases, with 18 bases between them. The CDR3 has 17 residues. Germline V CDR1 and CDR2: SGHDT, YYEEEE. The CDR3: CASSLRATGTINEKLFF. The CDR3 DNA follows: TGTGCCAGCAGCTTAAGAGCCACAGGGACGATTAATGAAAAACTGTTTTTT.

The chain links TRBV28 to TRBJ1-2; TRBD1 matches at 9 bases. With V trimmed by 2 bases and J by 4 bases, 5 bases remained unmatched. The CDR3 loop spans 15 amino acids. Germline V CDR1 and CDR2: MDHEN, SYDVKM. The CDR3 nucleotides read TGTGCCAGCAGTTTAACCGGGACAGGGAGCTATGGCTACACCTTC. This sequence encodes CASSLTGTGSYGYTF.

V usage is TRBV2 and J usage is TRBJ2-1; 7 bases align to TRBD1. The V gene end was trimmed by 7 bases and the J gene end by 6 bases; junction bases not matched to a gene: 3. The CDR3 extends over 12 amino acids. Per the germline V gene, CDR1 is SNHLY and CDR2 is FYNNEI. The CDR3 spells CASKGQPNEQFF. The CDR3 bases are TGTGCCAGCAAGGGACAGCCCAATGAGCAGTTCTTC.

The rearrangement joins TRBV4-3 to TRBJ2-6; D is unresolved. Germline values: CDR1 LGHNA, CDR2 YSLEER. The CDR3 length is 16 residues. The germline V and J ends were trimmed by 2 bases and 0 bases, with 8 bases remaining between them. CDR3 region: CASSQSSFSGANVLTF. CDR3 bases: TGCGCCAGCAGCCAATCTAGTTTCTCTGGGGCCAACGTCCTGACTTTC.

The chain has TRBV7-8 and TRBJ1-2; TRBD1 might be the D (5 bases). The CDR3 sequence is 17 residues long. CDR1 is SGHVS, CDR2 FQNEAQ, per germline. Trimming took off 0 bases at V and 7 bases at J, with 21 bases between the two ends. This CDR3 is CASSLASPNRPRLGYTF. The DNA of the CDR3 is TGTGCCAGCAGCTTAGCGTCTCCAAACAGGCCTCGACTTGGCTACACCTTC.

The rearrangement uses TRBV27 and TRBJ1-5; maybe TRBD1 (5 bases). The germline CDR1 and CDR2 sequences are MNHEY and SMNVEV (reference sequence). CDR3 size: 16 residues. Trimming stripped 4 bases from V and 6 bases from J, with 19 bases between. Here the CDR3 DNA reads TGTGCCAGCAGTTCACGAGCGGGTCGGGGGGTTCAGCCCCAGCATTTT. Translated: CASSSRAGRGVQPQHF.

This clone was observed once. The CDR3 is CASSYGGMVGRADTQYF. The CDR3 DNA sequence: TGTGCCAGCAGCTACGGTGGGATGGTCGGGAGGGCAGATACGCAGTATTTT. The chain carries TRBV5-4 and TRBJ2-3, with TRBD2 matching 8 bases. The V gene end was trimmed by 3 bases and the J gene end by 4 bases; junction bases not matched to a gene: 13. Per germline, CDR1 SGHNT and CDR2 YYREEE (reference sequence). There are 17 residues in the CDR3.

CDR3 sequence (DNA): TGCAGCGTTGTTGGGGAGAGGGGGGCGGCTGAAGCTTTCTTT. It specifies CSVVGERGAAEAFF. The chain joins TRBV29-1 to TRBJ1-1; tentatively, D is TRBD1 (6 bases). Germline lookup yields CDR1 SQVTM and CDR2 ANQGSEA. The V end was cut by 4 bases, the J end by 6 bases, with 18 bases between. The CDR3 spans 14 residues.

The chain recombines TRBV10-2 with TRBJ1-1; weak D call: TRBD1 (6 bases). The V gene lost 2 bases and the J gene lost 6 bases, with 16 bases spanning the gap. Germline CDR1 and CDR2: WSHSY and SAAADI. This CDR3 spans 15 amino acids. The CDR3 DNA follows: TGCGCCAGCAGTGAGCCGCGGGGCAGGGGCGCTGAAGCTTTCTTT. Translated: CASSEPRGRGAEAFF.

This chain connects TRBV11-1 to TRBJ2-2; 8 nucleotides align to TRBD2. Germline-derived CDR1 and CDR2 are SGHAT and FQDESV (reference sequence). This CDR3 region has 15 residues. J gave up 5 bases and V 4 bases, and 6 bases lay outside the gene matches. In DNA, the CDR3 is TGTGCCAGCAGCTCTCGGACTAGCTTAACCGGGGAGCTGTTTTTT. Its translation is CASSSRTSLTGELFF.

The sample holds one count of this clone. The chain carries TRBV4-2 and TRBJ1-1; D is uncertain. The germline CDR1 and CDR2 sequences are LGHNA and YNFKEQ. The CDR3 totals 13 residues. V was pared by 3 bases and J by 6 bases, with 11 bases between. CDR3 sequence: CASSHTASPEAFF. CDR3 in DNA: TGTGCCAGCAGCCATACGGCGTCCCCTGAAGCTTTCTTT.

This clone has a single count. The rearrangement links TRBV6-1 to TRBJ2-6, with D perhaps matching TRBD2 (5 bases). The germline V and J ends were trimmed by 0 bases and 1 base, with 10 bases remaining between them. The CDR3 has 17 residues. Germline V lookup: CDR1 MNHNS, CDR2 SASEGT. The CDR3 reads CASSEARGGSGANVLTF. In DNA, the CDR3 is TGTGCCAGCAGTGAAGCGCGAGGCGGGTCTGGGGCCAACGTCCTGACTTTC.

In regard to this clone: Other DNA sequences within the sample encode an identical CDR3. The chain's CDR3 is CASSLGSGTYEQYF. DNA for the CDR3: TGCGCCAGCAGCTTGGGGAGCGGGACCTACGAGCAGTACTTC. V is TRBV5-1 and J is TRBJ2-7; 7 bases line up with TRBD2. V lost 0 bases, J lost 2 bases, and 2 bases stayed unmatched. There are 14 residues in the CDR3. The germline gives CDR1 SGHRS, CDR2 YFSETQ.

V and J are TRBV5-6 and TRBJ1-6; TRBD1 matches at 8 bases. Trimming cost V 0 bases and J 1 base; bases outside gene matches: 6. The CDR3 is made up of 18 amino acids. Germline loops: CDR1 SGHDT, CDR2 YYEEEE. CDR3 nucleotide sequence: TGTGCCAGCAGCTTGGGACAGGGGTTGAGGTCCTATAATTCACCCCTCCACTTT. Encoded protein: CASSLGQGLRSYNSPLHF. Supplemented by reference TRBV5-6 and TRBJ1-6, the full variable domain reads DAGVTQSPTHLIKTRGQQVTLRCSPKSGHDTVSWYQQALGQGPQFIFQYYEEEERQRGNFPDRFSGHQFPNYSSELNVNALLLGDSALYLCASSLGQGLRSYNSPLHFGNGTRLTVT.